The source of this T cell receptor (beta chain) is a study of T cells after yellow fever vaccination. General study findings and limits: The appearance of a small share of clonotypes in both CD4 and CD8 compartments was observed. Reappearance after the booster was seen for most primary-vaccination clones, at 96% CD4 and 75% to 90% CD8. Sorted repertoires could include abundant contaminating clonotypes from bulk cells.

The junction had 3 bases not matched to a gene; V was cut back by 1 base and J by 6 bases. The germline gives CDR1 SEHNR, CDR2 FQNEAQ (reference sequence). The CDR3 totals 15 residues. UMIs and a universal primer site were added when TCR cDNA was made by 5'RACE template switching. TCRdb recomputed calls from the 5' RACE reads with MiXCR, one row per CDR3 protein. The table lists some 300,000 distinct CDR3 sequences, roughly 3.5% of them singletons, with 23% in the top ten. This clonotype was seen repeatedly, ten times or more. The target antigen is unknown. This specimen consisted of PBMCs, obtained on the day of the yellow fever booster vaccination. V is TRBV7-9 and J is TRBJ2-1; 10 positions match TRBD1. The clonotype originates from a man younger than 35 who received the YFV17D yellow fever vaccine. DNA for the CDR3: TGTGCCAGCAGCTTAGTTGACAGGGGGCTCAATGAGCAGTTCTTC. This codes for CASSLVDRGLNEQFF.